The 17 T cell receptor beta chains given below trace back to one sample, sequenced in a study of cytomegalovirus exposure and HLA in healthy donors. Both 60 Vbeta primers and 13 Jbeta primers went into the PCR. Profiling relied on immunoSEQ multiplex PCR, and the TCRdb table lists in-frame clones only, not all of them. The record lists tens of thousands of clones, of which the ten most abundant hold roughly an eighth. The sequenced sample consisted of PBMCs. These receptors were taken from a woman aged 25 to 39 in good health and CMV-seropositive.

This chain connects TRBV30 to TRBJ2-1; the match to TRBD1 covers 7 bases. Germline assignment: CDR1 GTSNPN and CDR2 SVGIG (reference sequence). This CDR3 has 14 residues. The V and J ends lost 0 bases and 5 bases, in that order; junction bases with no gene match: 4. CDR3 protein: CAWSVPGTDNEQFF. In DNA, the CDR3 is TGTGCCTGGAGTGTTCCCGGGACAGACAATGAGCAGTTCTTC.

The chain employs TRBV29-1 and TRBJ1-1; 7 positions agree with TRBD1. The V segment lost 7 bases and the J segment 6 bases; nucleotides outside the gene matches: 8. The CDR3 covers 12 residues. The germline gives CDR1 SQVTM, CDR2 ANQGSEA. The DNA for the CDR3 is TGCAGCGCTACCATAGGGACAGCTGAAGCTTTCTTT. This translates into CSATIGTAEAFF.

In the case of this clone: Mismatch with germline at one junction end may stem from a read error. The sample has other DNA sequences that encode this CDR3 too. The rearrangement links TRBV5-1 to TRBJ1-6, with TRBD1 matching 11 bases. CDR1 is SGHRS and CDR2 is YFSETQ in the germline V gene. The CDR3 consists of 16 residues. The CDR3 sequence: CASSLSVGQGDSPLHF. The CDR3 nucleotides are TGCGCCAGCAGCTTGTCGGTGGGACAGGGGGATTCACCCCTACACTTT.

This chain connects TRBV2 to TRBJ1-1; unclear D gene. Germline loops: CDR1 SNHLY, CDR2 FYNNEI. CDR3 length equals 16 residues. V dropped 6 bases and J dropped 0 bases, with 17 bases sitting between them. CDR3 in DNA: TGTGCCAGCAGCGGTACTCGCGTCATTATGAACACTGAAGCTTTCTTT. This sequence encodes CASSGTRVIMNTEAFF.

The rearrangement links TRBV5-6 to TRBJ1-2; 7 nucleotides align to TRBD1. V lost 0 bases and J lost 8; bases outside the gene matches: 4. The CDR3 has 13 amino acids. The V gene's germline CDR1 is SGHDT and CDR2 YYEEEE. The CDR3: CASSLGNRGGYTF. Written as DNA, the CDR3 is TGTGCCAGCAGCTTGGGGAACAGGGGAGGCTACACCTTC.

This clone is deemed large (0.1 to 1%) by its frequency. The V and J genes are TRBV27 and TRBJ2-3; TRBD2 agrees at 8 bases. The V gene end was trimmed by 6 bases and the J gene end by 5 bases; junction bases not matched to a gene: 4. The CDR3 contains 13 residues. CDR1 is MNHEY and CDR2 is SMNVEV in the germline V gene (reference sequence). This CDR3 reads CASSGGAEDTQYF. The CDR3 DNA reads TGTGCCAGCAGCGGGGGGGCGGAAGATACGCAGTATTTT.

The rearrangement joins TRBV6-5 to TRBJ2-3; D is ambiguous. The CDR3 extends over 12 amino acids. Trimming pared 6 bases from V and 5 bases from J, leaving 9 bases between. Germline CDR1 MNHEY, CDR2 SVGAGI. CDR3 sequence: CASRERGDTQYF. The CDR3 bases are TGTGCCAGCAGAGAACGAGGAGATACGCAGTATTTT.

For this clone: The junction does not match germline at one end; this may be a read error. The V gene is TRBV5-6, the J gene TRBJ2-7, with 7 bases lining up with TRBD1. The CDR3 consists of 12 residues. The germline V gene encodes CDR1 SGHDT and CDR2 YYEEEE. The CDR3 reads CASSRDRQSTCF. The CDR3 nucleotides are TGTGCCAGCAGCCGGGACAGACAATCCACGTGTTTC. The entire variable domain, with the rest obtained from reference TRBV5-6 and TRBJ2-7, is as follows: DAGVTQSPTHLIKTRGQQVTLRCSPKSGHDTVSWYQQALGQGPQFIFQYYEEEERQRGNFPDRFSGHQFPNYSSELNVNALLLGDSALYLCASSRDRQSTCFGPGTRLTVT.

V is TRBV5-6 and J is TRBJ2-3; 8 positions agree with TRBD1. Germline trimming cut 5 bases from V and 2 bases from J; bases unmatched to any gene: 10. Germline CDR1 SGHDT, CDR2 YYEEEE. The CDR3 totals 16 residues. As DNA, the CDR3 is TGTGCCAGCAGTGATCAGGGGGCGCGTCTCACAGATACGCAGTATTTT. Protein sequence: CASSDQGARLTDTQYF. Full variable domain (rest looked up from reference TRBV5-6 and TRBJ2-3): DAGVTQSPTHLIKTRGQQVTLRCSPKSGHDTVSWYQQALGQGPQFIFQYYEEEERQRGNFPDRFSGHQFPNYSSELNVNALLLGDSALYLCASSDQGARLTDTQYFGPGTRLTVL.

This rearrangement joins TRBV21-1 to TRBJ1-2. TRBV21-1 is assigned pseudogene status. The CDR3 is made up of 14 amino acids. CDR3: CASSKAHWNYGYTF. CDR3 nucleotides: TGTGCCAGCAGCAAAGCGCACTGGAACTATGGCTACACCTTC.

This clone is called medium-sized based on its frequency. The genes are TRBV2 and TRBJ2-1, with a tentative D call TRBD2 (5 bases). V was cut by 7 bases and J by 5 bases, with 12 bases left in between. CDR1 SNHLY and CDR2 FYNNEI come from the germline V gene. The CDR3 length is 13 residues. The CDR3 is CASMAGSDNEQFF. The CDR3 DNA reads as TGTGCCAGCATGGCGGGCTCAGACAATGAGCAGTTCTTC.

This CDR3 reads CASRPGQWDEKLFF. The CDR3 DNA reads as TGTGCCAGCAGACCGGGACAGTGGGATGAAAAACTGTTTTTT. V is TRBV2 and J is TRBJ1-4, with TRBD1 matching 7 bases. V dropped 6 bases and J dropped 6; count of bases not matched to a gene: 7. This CDR3 comprises 14 residues. Germline-derived CDR1 and CDR2 are SNHLY and FYNNEI.

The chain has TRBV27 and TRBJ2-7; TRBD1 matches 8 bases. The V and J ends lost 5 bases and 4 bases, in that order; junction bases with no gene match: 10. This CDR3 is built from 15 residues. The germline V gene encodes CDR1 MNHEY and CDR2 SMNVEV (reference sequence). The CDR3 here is CASSHGQGIWYEQYF. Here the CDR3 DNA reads TGTGCCAGCAGTCACGGACAGGGAATATGGTACGAGCAGTACTTC.

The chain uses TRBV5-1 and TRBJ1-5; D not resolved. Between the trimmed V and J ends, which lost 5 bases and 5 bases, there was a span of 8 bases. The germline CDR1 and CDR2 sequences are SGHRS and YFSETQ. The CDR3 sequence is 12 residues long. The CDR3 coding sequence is TGCGCCAGCAGAGTGAGAGATCAGCCCCAGCATTTT. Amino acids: CASRVRDQPQHF.

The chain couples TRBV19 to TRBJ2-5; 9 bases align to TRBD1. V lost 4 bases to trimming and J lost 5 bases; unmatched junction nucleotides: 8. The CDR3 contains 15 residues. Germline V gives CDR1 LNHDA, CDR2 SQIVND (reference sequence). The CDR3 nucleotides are TGTGCCAGTAGTAGTGGGACAGGGATATGGGAGACCCAGTACTTC. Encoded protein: CASSSGTGIWETQYF. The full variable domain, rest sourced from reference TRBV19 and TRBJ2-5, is DGGITQSPKYLFRKEGQNVTLSCEQNLNHDAMYWYRQDPGQGLRLIYYSQIVNDFQKGDIAEGYSVSREKKESFPLTVTSAQKNPTAFYLCASSSGTGIWETQYFGPGTRLLVL.

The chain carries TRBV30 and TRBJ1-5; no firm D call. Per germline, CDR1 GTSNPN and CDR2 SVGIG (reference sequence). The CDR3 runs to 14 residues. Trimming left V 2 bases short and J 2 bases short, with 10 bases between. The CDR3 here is CAWSLGSGNQPQHF. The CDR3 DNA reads TGTGCCTGGAGTTTAGGCAGCGGCAATCAGCCCCAGCATTTT.

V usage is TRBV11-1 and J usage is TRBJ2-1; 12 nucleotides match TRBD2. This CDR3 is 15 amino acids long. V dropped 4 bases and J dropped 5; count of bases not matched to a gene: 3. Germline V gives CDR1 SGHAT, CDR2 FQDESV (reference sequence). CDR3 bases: TGTGCCAGCAGCTCGACTAGCGGGAGAAACAATGAGCAGTTCTTC. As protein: CASSSTSGRNNEQFF.